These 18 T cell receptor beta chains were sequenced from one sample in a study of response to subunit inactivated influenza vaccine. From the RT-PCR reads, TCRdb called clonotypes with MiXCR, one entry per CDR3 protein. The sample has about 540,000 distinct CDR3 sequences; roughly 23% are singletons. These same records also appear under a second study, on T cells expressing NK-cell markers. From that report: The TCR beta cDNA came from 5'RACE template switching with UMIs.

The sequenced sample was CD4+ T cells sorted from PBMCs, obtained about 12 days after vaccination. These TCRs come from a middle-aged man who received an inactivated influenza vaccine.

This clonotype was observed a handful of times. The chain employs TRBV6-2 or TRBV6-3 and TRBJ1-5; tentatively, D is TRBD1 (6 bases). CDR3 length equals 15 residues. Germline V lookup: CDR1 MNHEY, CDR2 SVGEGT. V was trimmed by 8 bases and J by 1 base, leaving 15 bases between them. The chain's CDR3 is CASRPPGQSNQPQHF. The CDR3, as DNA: TGTGCCAGCCGACCTCCGGGACAAAGCAATCAGCCCCAGCATTTT.

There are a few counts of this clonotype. CDR3 nucleotide sequence: TGCAGTGCGCTTATTGGCGGGGGCTCCTACAATGAGCAGTTCTTC. It is translated as CSALIGGGSYNEQFF. The V gene is TRBV20-1, the J gene TRBJ2-1; 7 positions match TRBD2. The trim removed 6 bases at V and 0 bases at J, leaving 8 bases unmatched. The CDR3 runs to 15 residues. CDR1 and CDR2 from the germline V gene are DFQATT and SNEGSKA (reference sequence).

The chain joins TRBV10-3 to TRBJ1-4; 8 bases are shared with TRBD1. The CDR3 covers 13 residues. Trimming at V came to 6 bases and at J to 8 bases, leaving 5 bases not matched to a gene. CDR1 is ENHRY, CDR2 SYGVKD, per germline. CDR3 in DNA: TGTGCCATCAGAGGGACAGGACCAGAAAAACTGTTTTTT. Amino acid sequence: CAIRGTGPEKLFF.

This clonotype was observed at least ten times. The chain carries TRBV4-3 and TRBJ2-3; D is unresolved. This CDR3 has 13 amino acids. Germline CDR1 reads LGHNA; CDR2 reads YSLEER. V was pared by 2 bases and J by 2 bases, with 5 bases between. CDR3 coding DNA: TGCGCCAGCAGCCAAAGTCTCACAGATACGCAGTATTTT. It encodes CASSQSLTDTQYF.

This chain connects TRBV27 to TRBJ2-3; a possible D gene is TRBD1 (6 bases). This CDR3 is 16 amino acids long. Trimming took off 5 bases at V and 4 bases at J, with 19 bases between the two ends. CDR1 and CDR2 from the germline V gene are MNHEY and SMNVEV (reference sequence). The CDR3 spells CASSPRLTTGADTQYF. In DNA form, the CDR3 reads TGTGCCAGCAGTCCCCGACTCACGACAGGAGCAGATACGCAGTATTTT.

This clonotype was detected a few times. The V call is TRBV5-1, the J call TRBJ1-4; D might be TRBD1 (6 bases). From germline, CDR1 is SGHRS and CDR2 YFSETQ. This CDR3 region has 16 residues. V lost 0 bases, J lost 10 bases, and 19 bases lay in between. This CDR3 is CASSLEGSGAVGKLFF. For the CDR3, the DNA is TGCGCCAGCAGCTTGGAGGGCTCAGGGGCCGTTGGAAAACTGTTTTTT.

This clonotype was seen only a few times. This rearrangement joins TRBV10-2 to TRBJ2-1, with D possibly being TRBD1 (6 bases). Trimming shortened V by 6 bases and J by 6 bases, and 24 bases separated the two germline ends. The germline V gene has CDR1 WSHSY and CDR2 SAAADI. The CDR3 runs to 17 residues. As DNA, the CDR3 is TGCGCCAGCAGCCGAGGCAGGGGCTATTCAAACTCCAATGAGCAGTTCTTC. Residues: CASSRGRGYSNSNEQFF.

The CDR3, as DNA: TGTGCCAGCAGCTCGGTGGGGAGGGGACTAGCGAGGATCTACGAGCAGTACTTC. Residues: CASSSVGRGLARIYEQYF. The chain uses TRBV11-1 and TRBJ2-7; 10 bases are a match to TRBD2. CDR1 is SGHAT, CDR2 FQDESV, per germline (reference sequence). CDR3 length: 18 amino acids. J gave up 3 bases and V 4 bases, and 15 bases lay outside the gene matches.

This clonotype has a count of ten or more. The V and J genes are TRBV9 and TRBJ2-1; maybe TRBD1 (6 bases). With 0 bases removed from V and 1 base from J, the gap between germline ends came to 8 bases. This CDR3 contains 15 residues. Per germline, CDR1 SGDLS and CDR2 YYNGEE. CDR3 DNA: TGTGCCAGCAGCGTAGGACAGGTGTCCTACAATGAGCAGTTCTTC. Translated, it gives CASSVGQVSYNEQFF.

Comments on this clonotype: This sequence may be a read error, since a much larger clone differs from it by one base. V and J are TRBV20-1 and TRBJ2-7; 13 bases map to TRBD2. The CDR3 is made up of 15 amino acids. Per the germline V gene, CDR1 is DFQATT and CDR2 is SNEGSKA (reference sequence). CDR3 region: CSASGLAGLAYEQSF. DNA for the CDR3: TGCAGTGCTTCGGGACTAGCGGGATTAGCCTACGAGCAGTCCTTC.

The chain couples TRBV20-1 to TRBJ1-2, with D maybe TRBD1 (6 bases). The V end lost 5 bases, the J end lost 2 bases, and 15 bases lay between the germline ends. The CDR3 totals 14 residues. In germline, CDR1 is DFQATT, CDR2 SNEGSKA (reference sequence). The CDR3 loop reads CSAPIHRANYGYTF. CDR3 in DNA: TGCAGTGCTCCAATACACAGGGCAAACTATGGCTACACCTTC.

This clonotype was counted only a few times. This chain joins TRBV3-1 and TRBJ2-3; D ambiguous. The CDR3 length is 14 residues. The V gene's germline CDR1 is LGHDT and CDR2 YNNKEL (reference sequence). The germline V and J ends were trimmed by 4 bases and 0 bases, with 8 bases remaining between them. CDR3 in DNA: TGTGCCAGCAGCCCGCGACTGAGCACAGATACGCAGTATTTT. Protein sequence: CASSPRLSTDTQYF.

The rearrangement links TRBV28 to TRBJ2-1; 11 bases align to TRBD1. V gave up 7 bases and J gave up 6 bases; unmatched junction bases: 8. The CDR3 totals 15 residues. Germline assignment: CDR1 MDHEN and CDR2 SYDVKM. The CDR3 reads CASKRTGGNLNEQFF. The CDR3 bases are TGTGCCAGCAAACGGACAGGGGGCAATCTCAATGAGCAGTTCTTC.

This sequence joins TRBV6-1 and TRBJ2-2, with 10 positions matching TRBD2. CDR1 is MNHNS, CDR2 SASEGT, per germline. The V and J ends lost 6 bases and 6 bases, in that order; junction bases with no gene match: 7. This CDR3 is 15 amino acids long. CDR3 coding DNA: TGTGCCAGCAGATCTAGCGGGAGTCGCCCCGGGGAGCTGTTTTTT. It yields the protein CASRSSGSRPGELFF.

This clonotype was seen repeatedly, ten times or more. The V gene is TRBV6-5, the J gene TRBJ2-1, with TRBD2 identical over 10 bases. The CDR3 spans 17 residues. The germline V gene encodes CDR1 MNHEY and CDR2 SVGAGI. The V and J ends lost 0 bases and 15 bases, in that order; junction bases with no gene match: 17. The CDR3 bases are TGTGCCAGCAGTTACTCCGTCGGGCTAGCGGGAGCGGGGACTCGGTTCTTC. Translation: CASSYSVGLAGAGTRFF.

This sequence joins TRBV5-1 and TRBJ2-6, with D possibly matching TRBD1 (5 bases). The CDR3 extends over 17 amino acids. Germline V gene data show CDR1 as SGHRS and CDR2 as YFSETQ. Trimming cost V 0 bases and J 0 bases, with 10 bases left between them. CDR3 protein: CASSLGQGGSGANVLTF. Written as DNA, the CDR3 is TGCGCCAGCAGCTTGGGTCAGGGTGGCTCTGGGGCCAACGTCCTGACTTTC. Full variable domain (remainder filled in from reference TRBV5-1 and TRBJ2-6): KAGVTQTPRYLIKTRGQQVTLSCSPISGHRSVSWYQQTPGQGLQFLFEYFSETQRNKGNFPGRFSGRQFSNSRSEMNVSTLELGDSALYLCASSLGQGGSGANVLTFGAGSRLTVL.

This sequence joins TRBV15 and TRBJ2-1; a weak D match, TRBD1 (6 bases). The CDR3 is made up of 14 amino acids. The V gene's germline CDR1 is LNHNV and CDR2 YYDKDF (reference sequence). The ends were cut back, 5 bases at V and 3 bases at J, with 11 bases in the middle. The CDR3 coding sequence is TGTGCCACCAGCTTGCCGGACAGCTACAATGAGCAGTTCTTC. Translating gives CATSLPDSYNEQFF.

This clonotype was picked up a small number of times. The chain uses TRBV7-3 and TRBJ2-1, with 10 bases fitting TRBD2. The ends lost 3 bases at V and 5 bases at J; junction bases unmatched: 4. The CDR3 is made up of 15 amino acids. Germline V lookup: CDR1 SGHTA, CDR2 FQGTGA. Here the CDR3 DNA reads TGTGCCAGCAGCTTGGGGACTAGCGACAACAATGAGCAGTTCTTC. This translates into CASSLGTSDNNEQFF.